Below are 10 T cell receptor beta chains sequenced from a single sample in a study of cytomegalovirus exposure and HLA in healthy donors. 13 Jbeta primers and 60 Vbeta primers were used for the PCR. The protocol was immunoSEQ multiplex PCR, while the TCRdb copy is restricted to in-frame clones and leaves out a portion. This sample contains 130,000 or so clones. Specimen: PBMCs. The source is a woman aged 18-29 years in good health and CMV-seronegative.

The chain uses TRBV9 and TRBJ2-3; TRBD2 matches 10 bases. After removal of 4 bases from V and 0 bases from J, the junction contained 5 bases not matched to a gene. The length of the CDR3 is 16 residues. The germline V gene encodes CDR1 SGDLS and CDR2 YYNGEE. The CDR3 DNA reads TGTGCCAGCAGCCGGGGGACTAGCGAGAGCACAGATACGCAGTATTTT. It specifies CASSRGTSESTDTQYF.

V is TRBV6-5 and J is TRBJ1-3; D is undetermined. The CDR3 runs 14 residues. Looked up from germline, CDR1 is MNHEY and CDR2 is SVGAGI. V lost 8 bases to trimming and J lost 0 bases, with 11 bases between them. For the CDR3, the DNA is TGTGCCAGCGCAAAGCCTTACTCTGGAAACACCATATATTTT. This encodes CASAKPYSGNTIYF.

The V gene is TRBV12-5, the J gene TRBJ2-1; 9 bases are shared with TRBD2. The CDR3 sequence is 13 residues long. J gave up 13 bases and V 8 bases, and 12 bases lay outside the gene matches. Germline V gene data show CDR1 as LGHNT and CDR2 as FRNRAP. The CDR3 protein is CASTAAGGPIQFF. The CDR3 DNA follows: TGTGCTAGTACGGCGGCGGGAGGGCCAATTCAGTTCTTC.

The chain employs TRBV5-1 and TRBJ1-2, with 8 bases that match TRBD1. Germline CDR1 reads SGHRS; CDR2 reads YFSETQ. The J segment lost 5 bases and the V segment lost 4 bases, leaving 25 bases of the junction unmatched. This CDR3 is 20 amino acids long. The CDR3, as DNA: TGCGCCAGCAGCCACCGGGCACCCGGGACAGGTCGAGGCCGCCCATATGGCTACACCTTC. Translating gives CASSHRAPGTGRGRPYGYTF.

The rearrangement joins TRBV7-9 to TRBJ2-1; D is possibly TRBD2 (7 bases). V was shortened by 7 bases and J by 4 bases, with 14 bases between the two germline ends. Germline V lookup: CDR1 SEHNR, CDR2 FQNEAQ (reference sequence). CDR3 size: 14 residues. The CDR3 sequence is CASTTGGGYNEQFF. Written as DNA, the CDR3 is TGTGCCAGCACGACGGGGGGCGGTTACAATGAGCAGTTCTTC.

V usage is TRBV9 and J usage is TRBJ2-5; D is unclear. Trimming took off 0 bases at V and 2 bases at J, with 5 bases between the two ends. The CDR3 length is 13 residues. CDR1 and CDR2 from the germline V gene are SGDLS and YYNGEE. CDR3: CASSVAQQETQYF. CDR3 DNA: TGTGCCAGCAGCGTAGCACAGCAAGAGACCCAGTACTTC.

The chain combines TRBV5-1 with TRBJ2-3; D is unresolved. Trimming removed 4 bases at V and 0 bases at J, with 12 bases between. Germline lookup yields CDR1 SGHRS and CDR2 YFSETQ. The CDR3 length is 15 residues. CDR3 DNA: TGCGCCAGCAGCCTCGTGGGCCCCAGCACAGATACGCAGTATTTT. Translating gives CASSLVGPSTDTQYF.

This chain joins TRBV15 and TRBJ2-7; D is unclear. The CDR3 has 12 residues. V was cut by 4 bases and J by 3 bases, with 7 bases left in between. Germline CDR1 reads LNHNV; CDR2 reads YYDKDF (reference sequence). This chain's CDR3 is CATSTIGYEQYF. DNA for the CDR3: TGTGCCACCAGCACAATCGGCTACGAGCAGTACTTC.

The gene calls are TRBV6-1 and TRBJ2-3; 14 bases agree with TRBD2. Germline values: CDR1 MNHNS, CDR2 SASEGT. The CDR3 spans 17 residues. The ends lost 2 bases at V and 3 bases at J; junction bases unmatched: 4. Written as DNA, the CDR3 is TGTGCCAGCAGTGAACGGGGACTAGCGGGAGTGACAGATACGCAGTATTTT. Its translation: CASSERGLAGVTDTQYF.

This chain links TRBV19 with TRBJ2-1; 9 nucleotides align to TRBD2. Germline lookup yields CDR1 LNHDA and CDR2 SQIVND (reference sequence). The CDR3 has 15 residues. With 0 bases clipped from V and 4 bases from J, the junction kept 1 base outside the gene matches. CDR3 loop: CASSIDSGSYNEQFF. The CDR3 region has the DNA TGTGCCAGTAGTATAGATAGCGGGAGTTACAATGAGCAGTTCTTC.